These T cell receptor beta chains were read from a single sample in a study of sequential checkpoint blockade in melanoma. The table came from immunoSEQ multiplex PCR; TCRdb's copy has only in-frame clones and leaves some out. The data show roughly 12,000 clones, about 75% seen once. Specimen: CD8+ T cells sorted from blood (inferred from file names), collected from a patient given nivolumab and ipilimumab in sequence. These receptors all stem from a human donor with melanoma. Each CDR3 is given with its conserved first and last residue.

TRBV7-9	TRBJ2-3	CASSYIAGFTDTQYF
TRBV5-1	TRBJ1-4	CASSLGSGVNEKLFF
TRBV19	TRBJ1-2	CASSLTGGVNYGYTF
TRBV11-2	TRBJ1-3	CASSLPQIPTGYSGNTIYF
TRBV2	TRBJ2-3	CASSDLAPDTQYF
TRBV2	TRBJ1-2	CASSYSTGTAYGYTF
TRBV19	TRBJ2-7	CASRPVGLAGHEQYF
TRBV4-1	TRBJ2-1	CASSQAERGPGRFF
TRBV4-1	TRBJ2-7	CASSQGRDYEQYF
TRBV28	TRBJ1-1	CASSAHTWNTEAFF
TRBV30	TRBJ2-1	CAWTLIAGGYNEQFF
TRBV9	TRBJ2-7	CASSVEGGGPLYEQYF
TRBV2	TRBJ1-5	CASSGFGQGAAWVSNQPQHF
TRBV5-6	TRBJ2-7	CASSFGPGQGGAHRYEQYF
TRBV7-9	TRBJ2-6	CASSSSLQGLSGANVLTF
TRBV6-4	TRBJ2-3	CASSGLAGEKDTQYF
TRBV6-5	TRBJ2-7	CASSLLTGMDEQYF
TRBV7-9	TRBJ2-3	CASSLLTSGGTDTQYF
TRBV20-1	TRBJ2-5	CSANYVETQYF
TRBV6-1	TRBJ2-5	CASTGTAQETQYF
TRBV19	TRBJ2-7	CASSISLAGVIEQYF
TRBV5-1	TRBJ2-2	CASSFTTPGELFF
TRBV21-1	TRBJ2-2	CASSKGEDPLRTGELFF
TRBV19	TRBJ2-7	CASSMTGEALEQYF
TRBV19	TRBJ1-3	CASSIDPGSGNTIYF
TRBV7-9	TRBJ2-3	CASSPPRGGVTDTQYF
TRBV13	TRBJ2-7	CASSLATSFSYEQYF
TRBV25-1	TRBJ1-2	CASSPGQNYGYTF
TRBV19	TRBJ1-1	CASIRVLSTEAFF
TRBV25-1	TRBJ2-3	CASSEVSSDTQYF
TRBV27	TRBJ1-5	CASSLMGVGNQPQHF
TRBV2	TRBJ2-3	CASSRPRTGLFTDTQYF
TRBV6-5	TRBJ2-1	CASSYGTGGTYEQFF
TRBV28	TRBJ1-3	CASSLRTGVSGNTIYF
TRBV27	TRBJ2-3	CASSTGVRTQYF
TRBV27	TRBJ2-2	CASRFSGGNTGELFF
TRBV13	TRBJ2-5	CASSLGGQGEETQYF
TRBV11-2	TRBJ2-1	CASSRPGTGYNEQFF
TRBV11-2	TRBJ1-4	CASSLDTAEEKLFF
TRBV27	TRBJ2-7	CASSLAGTGGRYEQYF
TRBV28	TRBJ2-7	CASSTTGGVGEQYF
TRBV28	TRBJ2-7	CASSLGQGAQSEYF
TRBV28	TRBJ1-2	CASSPLTTGYGYTF
TRBV14	TRBJ2-7	CASSPPGEWGSYEQYF
TRBV28	TRBJ1-1	CASSLAGHNTEAFF
TRBV5-4	TRBJ1-2	CASSLAQYGYTF
TRBV27	TRBJ2-7	CASSVGQGGEQYF